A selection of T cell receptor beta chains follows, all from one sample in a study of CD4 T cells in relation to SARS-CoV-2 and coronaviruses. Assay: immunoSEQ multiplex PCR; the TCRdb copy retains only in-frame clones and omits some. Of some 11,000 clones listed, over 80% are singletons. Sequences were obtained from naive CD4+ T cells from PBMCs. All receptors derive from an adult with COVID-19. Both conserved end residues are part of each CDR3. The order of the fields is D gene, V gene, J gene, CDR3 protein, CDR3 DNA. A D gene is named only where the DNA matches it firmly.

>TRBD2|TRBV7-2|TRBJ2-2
CASYLAGGLAGELFF
TGTGCCAGCTATCTAGCGGGGGGGCTCGCCGGGGAGCTGTTTTTT
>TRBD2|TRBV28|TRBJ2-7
CASSLPRGSEQYF
TGTGCCAGCAGTTTACCGCGCGGGAGCGAGCAGTACTTC
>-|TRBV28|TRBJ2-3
CASGGTDTQYF
TGTGCCAGCGGGGGCACAGATACGCAGTATTTT
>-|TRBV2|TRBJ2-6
CASRAGLAVGGANVLTF
TGTGCCAGCAGGGCGGGACTCGCGGTTGGGGGGGCCAACGTCCTGACTTTC
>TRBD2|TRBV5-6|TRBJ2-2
CASSPPGLAVPGELFF
TGTGCCAGCAGCCCACCGGGACTAGCCGTCCCCGGGGAGCTGTTTTTT
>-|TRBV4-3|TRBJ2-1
CASSIRGLGEQFF
TGCGCCAGCAGTATACGGGGGCTCGGTGAGCAGTTCTTC
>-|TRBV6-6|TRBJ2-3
CASSYLGFGFTDTQYF
TGTGCCAGCAGTTACTTGGGCTTCGGCTTCACAGATACGCAGTATTTT
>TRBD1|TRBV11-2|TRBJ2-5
CASSFAGGETQYF
TGTGCCAGCAGCTTCGCAGGGGGAGAGACCCAGTACTTC
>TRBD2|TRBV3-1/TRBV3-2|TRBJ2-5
CASSQDGSGGGETQYF
TGTGCCAGCAGCCAAGACGGCAGCGGGGGTGGAGAGACCCAGTACTTC
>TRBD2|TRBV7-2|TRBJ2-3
CASSLGPRGGGATDTQYF
TGTGCCAGCAGCTTAGGGCCCAGGGGCGGGGGGGCCACAGATACGCAGTATTTT
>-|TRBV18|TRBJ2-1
CASSPPSISYNEQFF
TGTGCCAGCTCACCACCGTCTATTTCCTACAATGAGCAGTTCTTC
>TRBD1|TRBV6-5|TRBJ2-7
CASSYRDRGYEQYF
TGTGCCAGCAGTTATAGGGACAGGGGCTACGAGCAGTACTTC
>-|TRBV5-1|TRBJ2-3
CASSLWGADTQYF
TGCGCCAGCAGCTTGTGGGGGGCAGATACGCAGTATTTT
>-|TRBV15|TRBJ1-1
CATSRDLLQGGEAFF
TGTGCCACCAGCAGAGATCTCCTCCAGGGCGGAGAAGCTTTCTTT
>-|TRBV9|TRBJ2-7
CASSVGDGRYGAVYEQYF
TGTGCCAGCAGCGTAGGTGATGGGAGGTATGGGGCGGTCTACGAGCAGTACTTC